This T cell receptor beta chain was recovered during a study of cytomegalovirus exposure and HLA in healthy donors. The germline V and J ends were trimmed by 1 base and 6 bases, with 16 bases remaining between them. The CDR3 runs 15 residues. The germline gives CDR1 SEHNR, CDR2 FQNEAQ (reference sequence). The PCR was carried out with 60 Vbeta primers and 13 Jbeta primers. Clones were read by immunoSEQ multiplex PCR, and TCRdb kept only the in-frame ones, dropping some. The sample shows 100,000 to 120,000 clones, around 88% of them seen only once. The chain is built from TRBV7-9 and TRBJ2-7, with a weak D call TRBD2 (5 bases). This receptor was identified in a man in his forties in good health and CMV-seronegative. Sequencing used PBMCs. CDR3 nucleotides: TGTGCCAGCAGCTTAGTTAGGCCTAGCAGTGGCGAGCAGTACTTC. Its translation: CASSLVRPSSGEQYF.